This T cell receptor beta chain is from a study of T-cell memory formation after mild COVID-19. As concerns this clonotype: Its antigen is still unknown.

TCRdb used MiXCR to reprocess the 5' RACE reads, holding one entry per CDR3 protein. The data contain over 500,000 distinct CDR3 sequences, around a sixth of them singletons. Study-level results: The study detected some responding clones in pre-infection memory, suggesting cross-reactive memory joined.

Trimming took off 0 bases at V and 8 bases at J, with 19 bases between the two ends. Germline CDR1 is LNHNV and CDR2 is YYDKDF (reference sequence). This CDR3 region has 16 residues. The receptor comes from an adult woman who had mild COVID-19 (a few samples of this study predate the infection). Cell type and time point are not known. The rearrangement joins TRBV15 to TRBJ1-2; D not certain. Sample: PBMCs or a T cell subset sorted from them (not recorded which). The CDR3 DNA reads as TGTGCCACCAGCAGAGATTTTGCGGCAGCCACAGCGGGCTACACCTTC. Its protein product is CATSRDFAAATAGYTF.